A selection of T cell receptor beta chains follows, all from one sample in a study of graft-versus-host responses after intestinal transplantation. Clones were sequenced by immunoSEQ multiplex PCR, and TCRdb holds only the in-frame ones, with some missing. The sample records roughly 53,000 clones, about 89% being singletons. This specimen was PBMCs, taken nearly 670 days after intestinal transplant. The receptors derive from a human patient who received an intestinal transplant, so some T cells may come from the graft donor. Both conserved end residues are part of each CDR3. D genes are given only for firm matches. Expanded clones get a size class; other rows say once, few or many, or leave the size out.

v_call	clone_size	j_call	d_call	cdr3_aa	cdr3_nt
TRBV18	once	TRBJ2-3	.	CASSRADTQYF	TGTGCCAGCTCGAGAGCCGATACGCAGTATTTT
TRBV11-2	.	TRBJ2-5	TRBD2	CASSLGASGALRAQYF	TGTGCCAGCAGCTTAGGGGCTAGCGGGGCTTTAAGGGCCCAGTACTTC
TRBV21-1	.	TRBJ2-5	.	CASSKGERGLGETQYF	TGTGCCAGCAGCAAAGGGGAGCGGGGGTTGGGAGAGACCCAGTACTTC
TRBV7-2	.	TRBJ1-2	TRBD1	CASSRTGQGNYGYTF	TGTGCCAGCAGCAGAACGGGACAGGGCAACTATGGCTACACCTTC
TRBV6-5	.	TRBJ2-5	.	CASSYNRVGETQYF	TGTGCCAGCAGTTACAACAGGGTCGGAGAGACCCAGTACTTC
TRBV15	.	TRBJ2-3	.	CATSRGGTDTQYF	TGTGCCACCAGCAGAGGCGGCACAGATACGCAGTATTTT
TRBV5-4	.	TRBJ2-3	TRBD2	CASSPGTSGGSDTQYF	TGTGCCAGCAGCCCGGGGACTAGCGGGGGCTCAGATACGCAGTATTTT
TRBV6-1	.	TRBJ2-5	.	CASISWETQYF	TGTGCCAGCATTAGCTGGGAGACCCAGTACTTC
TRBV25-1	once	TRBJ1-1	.	CASSDLGFGVTEAFF	TGTGCCAGCAGTGACCTAGGGTTTGGAGTCACTGAAGCTTTCTTT
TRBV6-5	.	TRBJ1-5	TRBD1	CASAGTGDFQPQHF	TGTGCCAGCGCCGGGACAGGGGATTTTCAGCCCCAGCATTTT
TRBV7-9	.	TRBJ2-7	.	CASRPDNDGTSYEQYF	TGTGCCAGCAGACCCGATAATGACGGCACCAGCTACGAGCAGTACTTC
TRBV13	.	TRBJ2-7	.	CASSKGRPAYEQYF	TGTGCCAGCAGCAAAGGACGGCCCGCCTACGAGCAGTACTTC
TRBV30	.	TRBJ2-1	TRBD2	CAWSKLAGGRNEQFF	TGTGCCTGGAGTAAACTAGCGGGGGGGCGTAATGAGCAGTTCTTC
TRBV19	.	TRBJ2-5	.	CASSVRAEGTQYF	TGTGCCAGTAGTGTACGAGCCGAGGGGACCCAGTACTTC
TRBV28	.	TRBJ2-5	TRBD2	CASSTHSGGEETQYF	TGTGCCAGCAGTACCCATAGCGGGGGGGAAGAGACCCAGTACTTC